The rows below give T cell receptor beta chains drawn from one sample of a study of blood T cells in healthy people across ages. One entry per CDR3 protein results from TCRdb running MiXCR on the 5' RACE reads. This repertoire shows about a million distinct CDR3 sequences, roughly 43% found once; its top ten account for about an eighth. The sequenced sample was blood. The source is a man aged 25 to 40 in good health. The CDR3 runs from the conserved cysteine through the conserved F or W. The D gene is left open where the match is weak. Clone size is stated in some rows and not others, as once, few, many or a class when expanded.

j_call clone_size v_call d_call cdr3_nt cdr3_aa
TRBJ1-2 - TRBV7-2 - TGTGCCAGCAGCTCAGTTCTGACAGGAGGCTACACCTTC CASSSVLTGGYTF
TRBJ1-2 - TRBV20-1 TRBD1 TGCAGTGCGAGACCGAGTGACAGGGTTAACTGTGGCTACACCTTC CSARPSDRVNCGYTF
TRBJ1-1 - TRBV30 - TGTGCCTGGAGTGTATCTCTGGACACTGAAGCTTTCTTT CAWSVSLDTEAFF
TRBJ2-3 - TRBV7-2 - TGTGCCAGCAGCCTCCACTACCAGACAGGGACTAGCACAGATACGCAGTATTTT CASSLHYQTGTSTDTQYF
TRBJ2-6 - TRBV7-9 TRBD1 TGTGCCAGCAGCTGGGGGACAGGGGACTCTGGGGCCAACGTCCTGACTTTC CASSWGTGDSGANVLTF
TRBJ2-6 few TRBV5-1 - TGCGCCAGCAGCGAGGAACGACCCTCGGGGGCCAACGTCCTGACTTTC CASSEERPSGANVLTF
TRBJ1-2 - TRBV9 TRBD1 TGTGCCAGCAGCGAAACCGGGACAGCTTATGGCTACACCTTC CASSETGTAYGYTF
TRBJ1-6 - TRBV3-1 - TGTGCCAGCAGCCCCATGGGAGGGGGTATAGGTTCACCCCTCCACTTT CASSPMGGGIGSPLHF
TRBJ2-5 - TRBV9 - TGTGCCAGCAGCGTAGGGGGACCTCCCAGAGAGACCCAGTACTTC CASSVGGPPRETQYF
TRBJ2-7 - TRBV2 TRBD1 TGTGCCAGCAGTGAAGTGGCAGGGGGCTTTGATGAGCAGTACTTC CASSEVAGGFDEQYF
TRBJ2-7 - TRBV3-1 - TGTGCCAGCAGCCAGGCCTCGTACGAGATGCGGGCCGAGCAGTACTTC CASSQASYEMRAEQYF
TRBJ2-1 - TRBV12-3/TRBV12-4 - TGTCCCAGCAGTTTATCGGCGGCCTACAATGAGCAGTTCTTC CPSSLSAAYNEQFF
TRBJ2-7 - TRBV2 - TGTGCCAGCAATGGTAATAAAAACGGCTACGAGCAGTACTTC CASNGNKNGYEQYF
TRBJ2-4 - TRBV7-2 TRBD2 TGTGCCAGCAGCTTCGACGTCATTGCTAGCGGAAAGTACTTC CASSFDVIASGKYF
TRBJ1-6 few TRBV2 - TGTGCCAGCAGTGAAATCGAGAGACGGGTGAATTCACCCCTCCACTTT CASSEIERRVNSPLHF
TRBJ1-4 - TRBV27 - TGTGCCAGCAGTTCCTACAGGGAGTCAGGCGAAAAACTGTTTTTT CASSSYRESGEKLFF
TRBJ2-3 few TRBV5-1 TRBD1 TGCGCCAGCAGCCTTGCGGACAGGGGTACAGATACGCAGTATTTT CASSLADRGTDTQYF
TRBJ2-7 - TRBV4-1 - TGCGCCAGCAGCCAAGGGGCCCTGGGATCCTACGAGCAGTACTTC CASSQGALGSYEQYF
TRBJ1-2 - TRBV3-1 - TGTGCCAGCAGCCAAGTTCCCGGCCCGCTTAACTATGGCTACACCTTC CASSQVPGPLNYGYTF
TRBJ2-7 - TRBV27 TRBD1 TGTGCCAGCATGGACAGGATCTCCTACGAGCAGTACTTC CASMDRISYEQYF